This T cell receptor beta chain comes out of a study of blood T cell repertoires in COVID-19. On the study more broadly: Acute and convalescent COVID-19 samples came from the United States, Italy and Spain. PBMCs, B-cell-depleted T cells, or T cells were the source of the cDNA or gDNA that made up the material.

As originally analysed: Amplifying reference gene primers gave estimates of nucleated cell counts. The method was immunoSEQ multiplex PCR; TCRdb's version includes in-frame clones alone and lacks a portion of them. Clonal size and the V and J genes are those of that table, whereas D and trimming came from the DNA. Of more than 85,000 clones listed, over 75% are singletons. Germline-derived CDR1 and CDR2 are PRHDT and FYEKMQ (reference sequence). The CDR3 covers 18 residues. Trimming at V came to 4 bases and at J to 5 bases, leaving 15 bases not matched to a gene. This sequence originates from a woman aged 80 or older with active or convalescent COVID-19. This chain links TRBV13 with TRBJ2-5; 11 positions agree with TRBD2. The sequencing sample was made of peripheral blood. The DNA for the CDR3 is TGTGCCAGCAGCTCCATGGCCCTACTAGCGGGAGACGGGGAGACCCAGTACTTC. Translation gives CASSSMALLAGDGETQYF. The full variable domain, in which reference TRBV13 and TRBJ2-5 provide the parts outside the CDR3, is AAGVIQSPRHLIKEKRETATLKCYPIPRHDTVYWYQQGPGQDPQFLISFYEKMQSDKGSIPDRFSAQQFSDYHSELNMSSLELGDSALYFCASSSMALLAGDGETQYFGPGTRLLVL.